The 2 T cell receptor beta chains presented below share a single source sample, sequenced in a study of CD8 T cells in ankylosing spondylitis. Study-wide results and caveats: The study identified a TCR beta motif of several highly homologous variants that appeared characteristic of ankylosing spondylitis blood.

No antigen has been identified for these receptors. MiXCR was run by TCRdb on the 5' RACE reads, yielding one entry per CDR3 protein. The sample includes fewer than 750,000 distinct CDR3 sequences, over 15% of them seen just once. Sequenced input: blood, either unsorted or a sorted T cell fraction (not recorded which). The receptors come from a male donor with ankylosing spondylitis.

This sequence joins TRBV28 and TRBJ1-4; tentative D call: TRBD1 (5 bases). Germline V gives CDR1 MDHEN, CDR2 SYDVKM. V dropped 4 bases and J dropped 7 bases, with 19 bases sitting between them. The length of the CDR3 is 16 residues. The CDR3 DNA reads TGTGCCAGCAGTTCGGTCCGGGCAGGGCCTTTTGAAAAACTGTTTTTT. It yields the protein CASSSVRAGPFEKLFF.

CDR3 nucleotides: TGTGCCAGCAGTAACCTAGGGACTAGCGAATCCTACGAGCAGTACTTC. Translation: CASSNLGTSESYEQYF. The rearrangement uses TRBV25-1 and TRBJ2-7; TRBD2 matches at 10 bases. This CDR3 contains 16 residues. Germline trimming cut 5 bases from V and 1 base from J; bases unmatched to any gene: 8. Germline loops: CDR1 MGHDK, CDR2 SYGVNS.